This entry concerns a single T cell receptor beta chain. With a far larger clone one base away, a read error is the likely cause. The sample contains more than one DNA sequence encoding this CDR3. The sample originates from a study of shared clonotypes between healthy human individuals. Germline V gives CDR1 SGHNT, CDR2 YENEEA. The V end lost 2 bases, the J end lost 7 bases, and 12 bases lay between the germline ends. CDR3 length equals 14 residues. Data came from immunoSEQ multiplex PCR; TCRdb stores just in-frame clones and leaves some out. This table holds about 1 million clones, around 76% found once.

V usage is TRBV11-3 and J usage is TRBJ1-3; tentative D call: TRBD1 (5 bases). Specimen: memory CD4+ T cells sorted from blood. The subset is: CD45RA-negative fraction. This receptor was obtained from a man between 18 and 29 years old in good health. CDR3 protein: CASSLRGGRNTIYF. CDR3 sequence (DNA): TGTGCCAGCAGCTTACGTGGGGGTAGGAACACCATATATTTT.